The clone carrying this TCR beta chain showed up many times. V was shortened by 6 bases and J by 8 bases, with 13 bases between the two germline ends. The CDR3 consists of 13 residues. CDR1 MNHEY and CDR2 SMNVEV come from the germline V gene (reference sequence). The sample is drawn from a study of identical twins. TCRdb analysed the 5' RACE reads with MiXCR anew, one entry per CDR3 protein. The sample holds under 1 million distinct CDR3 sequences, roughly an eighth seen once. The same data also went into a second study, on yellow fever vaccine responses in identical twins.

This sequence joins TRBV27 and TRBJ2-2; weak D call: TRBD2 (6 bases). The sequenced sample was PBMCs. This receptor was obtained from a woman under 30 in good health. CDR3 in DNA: TGTGCCAGCAGCCCGGGAGTCCCGGGGGAGCTGTTTTTT. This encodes CASSPGVPGELFF.